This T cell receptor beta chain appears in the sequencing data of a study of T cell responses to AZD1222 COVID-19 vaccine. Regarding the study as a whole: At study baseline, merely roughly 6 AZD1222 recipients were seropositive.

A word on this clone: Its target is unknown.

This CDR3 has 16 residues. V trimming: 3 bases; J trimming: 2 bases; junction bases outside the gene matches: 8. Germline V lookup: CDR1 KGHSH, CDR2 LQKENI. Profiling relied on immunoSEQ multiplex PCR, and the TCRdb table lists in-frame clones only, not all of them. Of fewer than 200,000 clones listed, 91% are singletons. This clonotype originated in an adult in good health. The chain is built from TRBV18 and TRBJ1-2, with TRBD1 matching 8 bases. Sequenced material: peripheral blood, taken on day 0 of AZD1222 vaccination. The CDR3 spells CASSPAPGGENYGYTF. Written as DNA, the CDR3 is TGTGCCAGCTCACCGGCACCAGGGGGCGAGAACTATGGCTACACCTTC.